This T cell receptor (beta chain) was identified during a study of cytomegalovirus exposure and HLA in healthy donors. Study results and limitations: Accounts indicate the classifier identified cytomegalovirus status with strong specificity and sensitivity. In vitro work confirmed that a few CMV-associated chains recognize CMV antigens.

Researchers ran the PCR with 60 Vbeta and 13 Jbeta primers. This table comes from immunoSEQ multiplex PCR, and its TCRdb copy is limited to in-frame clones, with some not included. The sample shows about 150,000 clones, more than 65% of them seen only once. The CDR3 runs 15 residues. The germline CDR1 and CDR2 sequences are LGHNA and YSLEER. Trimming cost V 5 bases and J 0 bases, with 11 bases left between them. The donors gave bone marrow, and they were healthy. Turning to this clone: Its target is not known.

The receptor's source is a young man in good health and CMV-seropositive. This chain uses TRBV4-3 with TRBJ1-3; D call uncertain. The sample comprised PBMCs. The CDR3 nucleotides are TGCGCCAGCAGCTGGCAGTCAATCTCTGGAAACACCATATATTTT. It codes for CASSWQSISGNTIYF.